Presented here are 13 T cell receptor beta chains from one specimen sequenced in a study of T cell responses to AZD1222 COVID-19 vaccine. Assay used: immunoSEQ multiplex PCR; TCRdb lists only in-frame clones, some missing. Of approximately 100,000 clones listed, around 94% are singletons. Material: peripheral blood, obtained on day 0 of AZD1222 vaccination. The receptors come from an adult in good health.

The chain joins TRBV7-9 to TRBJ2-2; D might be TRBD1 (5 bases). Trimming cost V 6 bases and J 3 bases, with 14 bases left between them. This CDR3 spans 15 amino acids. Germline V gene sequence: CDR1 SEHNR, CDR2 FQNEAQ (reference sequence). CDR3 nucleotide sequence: TGTGCCAGCAGAACAGAAGGGGCGGACACCGGGGAGCTGTTTTTT. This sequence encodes CASRTEGADTGELFF.

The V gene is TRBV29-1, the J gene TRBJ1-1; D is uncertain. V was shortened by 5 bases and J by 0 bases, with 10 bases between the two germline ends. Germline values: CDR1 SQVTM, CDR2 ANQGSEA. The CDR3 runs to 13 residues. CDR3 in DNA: TGCAGCGTTTCCCCGGGTCTGAACACTGAAGCTTTCTTT. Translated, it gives CSVSPGLNTEAFF.

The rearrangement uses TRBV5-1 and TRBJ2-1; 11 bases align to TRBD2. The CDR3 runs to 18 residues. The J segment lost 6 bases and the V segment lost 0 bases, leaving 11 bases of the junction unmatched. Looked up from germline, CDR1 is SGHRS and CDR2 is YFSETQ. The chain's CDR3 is CASSLDRRGTSGTNEQFF. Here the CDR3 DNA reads TGCGCCAGCAGCTTGGATAGGCGTGGGACTAGCGGCACCAATGAGCAGTTCTTC.

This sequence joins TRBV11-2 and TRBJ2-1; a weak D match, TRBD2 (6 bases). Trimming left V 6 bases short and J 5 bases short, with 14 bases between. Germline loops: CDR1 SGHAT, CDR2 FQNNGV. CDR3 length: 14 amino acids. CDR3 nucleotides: TGTGCCAGCAGACCCGGGACTCTCAACAATGAGCAGTTCTTC. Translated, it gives CASRPGTLNNEQFF.

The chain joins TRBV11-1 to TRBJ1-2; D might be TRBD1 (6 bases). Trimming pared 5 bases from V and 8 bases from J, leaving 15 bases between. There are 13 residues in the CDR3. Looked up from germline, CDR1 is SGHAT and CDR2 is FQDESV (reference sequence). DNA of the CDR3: TGTGCCAGCAGCCCCCGACAGGATGTCGGCTACACCTTC. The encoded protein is CASSPRQDVGYTF.

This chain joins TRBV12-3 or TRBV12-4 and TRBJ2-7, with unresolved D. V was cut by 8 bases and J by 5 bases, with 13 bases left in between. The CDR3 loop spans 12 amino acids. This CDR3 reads CASQGRIHEQYF. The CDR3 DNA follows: TGTGCCAGCCAAGGAAGGATTCACGAGCAGTACTTC.

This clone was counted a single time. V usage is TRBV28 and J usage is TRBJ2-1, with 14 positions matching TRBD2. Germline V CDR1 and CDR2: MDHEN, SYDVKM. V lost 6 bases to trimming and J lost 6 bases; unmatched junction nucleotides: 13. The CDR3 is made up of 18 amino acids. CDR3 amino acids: CASRHNRLAGGLGNEQFF. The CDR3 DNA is TGTGCCAGCAGACATAATAGACTAGCGGGAGGGCTGGGCAATGAGCAGTTCTTC.

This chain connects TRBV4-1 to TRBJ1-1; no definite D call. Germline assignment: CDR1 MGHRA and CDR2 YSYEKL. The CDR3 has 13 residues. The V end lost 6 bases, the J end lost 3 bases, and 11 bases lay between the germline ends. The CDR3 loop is CASSYGGDTEAFF. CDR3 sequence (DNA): TGCGCCAGCAGTTACGGAGGCGACACTGAAGCTTTCTTT.

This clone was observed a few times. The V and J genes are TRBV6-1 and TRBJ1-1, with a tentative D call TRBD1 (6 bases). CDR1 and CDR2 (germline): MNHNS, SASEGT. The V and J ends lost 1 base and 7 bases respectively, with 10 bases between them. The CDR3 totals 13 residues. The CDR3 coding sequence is TGTGCCAGCAGTGAAGGACAGGAGAATGAAGCTTTCTTT. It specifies CASSEGQENEAFF.

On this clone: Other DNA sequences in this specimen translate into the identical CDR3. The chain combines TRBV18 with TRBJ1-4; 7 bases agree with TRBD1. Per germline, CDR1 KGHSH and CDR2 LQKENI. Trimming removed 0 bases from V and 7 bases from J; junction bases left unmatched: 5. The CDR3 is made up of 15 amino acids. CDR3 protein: CASSPPTGESEKLFF. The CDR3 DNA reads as TGTGCCAGCTCACCACCAACAGGGGAAAGTGAAAAACTGTTTTTT.

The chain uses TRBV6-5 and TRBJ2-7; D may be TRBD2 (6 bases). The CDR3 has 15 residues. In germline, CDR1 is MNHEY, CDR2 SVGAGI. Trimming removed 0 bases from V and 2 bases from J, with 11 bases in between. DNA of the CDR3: TGTGCCAGCAGTTACTCGGGGGGTTATACCTACGAGCAGTACTTC. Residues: CASSYSGGYTYEQYF.

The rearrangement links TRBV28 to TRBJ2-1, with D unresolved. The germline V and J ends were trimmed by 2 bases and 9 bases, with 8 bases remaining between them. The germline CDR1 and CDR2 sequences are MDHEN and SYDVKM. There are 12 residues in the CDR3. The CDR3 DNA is TGTGCCAGCAGTTTAGGCCAGCTTGAGCAGTTCTTC. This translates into CASSLGQLEQFF. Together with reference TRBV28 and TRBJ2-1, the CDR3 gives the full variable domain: DVKVTQSSRYLVKRTGEKVFLECVQDMDHENMFWYRQDPGLGLRLIYFSYDVKMKEKGDIPEGYSVSREKKERFSLILESASTNQTSMYLCASSLGQLEQFFGPGTRLTVL.

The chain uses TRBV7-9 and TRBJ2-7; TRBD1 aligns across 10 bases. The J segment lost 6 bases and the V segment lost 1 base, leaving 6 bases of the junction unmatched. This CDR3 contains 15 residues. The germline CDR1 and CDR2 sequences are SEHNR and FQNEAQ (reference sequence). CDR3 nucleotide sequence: TGTGCCAGCAGCTTAGAGGGACAGGGGAGGGGCGAGCAGTACTTC. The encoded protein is CASSLEGQGRGEQYF.